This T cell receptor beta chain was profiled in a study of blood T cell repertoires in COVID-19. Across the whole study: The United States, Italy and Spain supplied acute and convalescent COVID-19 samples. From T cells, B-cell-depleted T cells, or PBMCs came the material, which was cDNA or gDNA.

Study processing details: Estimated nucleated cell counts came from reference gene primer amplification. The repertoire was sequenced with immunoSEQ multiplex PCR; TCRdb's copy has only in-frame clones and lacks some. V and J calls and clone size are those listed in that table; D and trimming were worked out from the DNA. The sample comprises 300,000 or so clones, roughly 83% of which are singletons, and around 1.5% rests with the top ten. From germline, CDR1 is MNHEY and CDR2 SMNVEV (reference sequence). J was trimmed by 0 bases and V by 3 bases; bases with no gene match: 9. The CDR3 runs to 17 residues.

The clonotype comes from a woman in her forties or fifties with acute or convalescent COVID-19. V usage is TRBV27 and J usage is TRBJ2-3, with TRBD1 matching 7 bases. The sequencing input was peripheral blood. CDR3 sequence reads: CASSFGLGRGSTDTQYF. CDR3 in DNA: TGTGCCAGCAGTTTCGGTTTGGGCAGGGGGAGCACAGATACGCAGTATTTT.